This TCR beta chain was identified in a study of cytomegalovirus exposure and HLA in healthy donors. General observations from the study: With DRB1 most and HLA-C fewest, TCR association rates differed between HLA loci in a later analysis.

As to this clone: Its cognate antigen is unknown.

V was pared by 3 bases and J by 9 bases, with 9 bases between. The CDR3 consists of 13 residues. The germline V gene encodes CDR1 LNHDA and CDR2 SQIVND (reference sequence). Both 60 Vbeta primers and 13 Jbeta primers went into the PCR. Libraries were prepared by immunoSEQ multiplex PCR; TCRdb keeps only in-frame clonotypes and omits some of them. The repertoire holds some 89,000 clones, with 85% as singletons. This clonotype originated in a man in his forties in good health and CMV-seropositive. Sequences were obtained from PBMCs. The chain combines TRBV19 with TRBJ2-6, with D possibly matching TRBD2 (6 bases). The CDR3 coding sequence is TGTGCCAGTAGTATGGGGGGATACAACGTCCTGACTTTC. Protein product: CASSMGGYNVLTF.